The clone carrying this T cell receptor (beta chain) was counted only a few times. Its antigen is unidentified. Data came from immunoSEQ multiplex PCR; TCRdb stores just in-frame clones and leaves some out. Of 50,000 to 70,000 clones listed, approximately 92% were seen once; the top ten hold approximately 6.1%. This sample stems from a study of T cell responses to AZD1222 COVID-19 vaccine. Study results and caveats: White British donors predominated, females outnumbered males, and clonal diversity was possibly underestimated. An increase in Spike-specific TCR breadth and depth was observed after two AZD1222 doses. Among vaccine-associated CD4 TCRs, coverage spanned spike, with dominance at 160-218 and 743-854.

The CDR3 totals 18 residues. The V end was cut by 10 bases, the J end by 4 bases, with 28 bases between. CDR1 is MNHEY, CDR2 SMNVEV, per germline (reference sequence). V usage is TRBV27 and J usage is TRBJ1-4; unclear D gene. This specimen consisted of peripheral blood, obtained 28 days after the second AZD1222 dose. The sequence came from an adult who received the AZD1222 COVID-19 vaccine. The CDR3 reads CANEPRTPHPYFNEKLFF. DNA for the CDR3: TGTGCCAACGAACCCCGGACTCCTCACCCTTATTTTAATGAAAAACTGTTTTTT.